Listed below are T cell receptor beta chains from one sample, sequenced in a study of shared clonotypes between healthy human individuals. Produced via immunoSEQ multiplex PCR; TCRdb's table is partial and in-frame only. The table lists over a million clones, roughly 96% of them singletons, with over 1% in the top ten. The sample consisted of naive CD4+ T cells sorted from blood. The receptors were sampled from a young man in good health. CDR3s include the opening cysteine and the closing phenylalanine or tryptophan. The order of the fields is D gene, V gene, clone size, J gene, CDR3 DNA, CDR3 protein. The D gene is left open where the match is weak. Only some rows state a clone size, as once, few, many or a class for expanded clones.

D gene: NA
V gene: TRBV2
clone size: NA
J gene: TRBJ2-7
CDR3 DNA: TGTGCCAGCAATGTCGAGGTGTCCGAGCAGTACTTC
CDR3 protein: CASNVEVSEQYF

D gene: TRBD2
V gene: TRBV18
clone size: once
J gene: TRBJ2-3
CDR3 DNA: TGTGCCAGCTCACCATCGGCGGGAGTTGTTACAGATACGCAGTATTTT
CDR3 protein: CASSPSAGVVTDTQYF

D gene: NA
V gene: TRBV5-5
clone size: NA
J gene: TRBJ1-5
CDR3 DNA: TGTGCCAGCAGCTTGATAAATCAGCCCCAGCATTTT
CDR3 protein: CASSLINQPQHF

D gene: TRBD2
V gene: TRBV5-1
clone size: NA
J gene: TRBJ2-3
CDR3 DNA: TGCGCCAGCAGATTGACTAGCGGGAGCACAGATACGCAGTATTTT
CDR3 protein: CASRLTSGSTDTQYF

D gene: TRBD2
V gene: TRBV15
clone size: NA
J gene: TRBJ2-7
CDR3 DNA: TGTGCCACCAGCAGTGCGAGCGGGGCTGTCTACGAGCAGTACTTC
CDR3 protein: CATSSASGAVYEQYF

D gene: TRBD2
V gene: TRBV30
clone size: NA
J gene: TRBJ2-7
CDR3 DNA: TGTGCCTGGAGTCTCATGACTAGCGGGGGGCCTGACGAGCAGTACTTC
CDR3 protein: CAWSLMTSGGPDEQYF

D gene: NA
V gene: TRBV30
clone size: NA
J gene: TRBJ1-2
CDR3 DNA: TGTGCCTGGAGTAGACACTATGGCTACACCTTC
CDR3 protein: CAWSRHYGYTF

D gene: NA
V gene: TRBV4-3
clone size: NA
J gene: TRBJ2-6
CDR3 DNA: TGCGCCAGCAGCCAAGAAACTGGGTCTGGGGCCAACGTCCTGACTTTC
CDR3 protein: CASSQETGSGANVLTF

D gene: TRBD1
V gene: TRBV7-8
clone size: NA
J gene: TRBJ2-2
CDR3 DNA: TGTGCCAGCAGCTTAGCTGGGACAGGGTTTACCGGGGAGCTGTTTTTT
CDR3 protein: CASSLAGTGFTGELFF

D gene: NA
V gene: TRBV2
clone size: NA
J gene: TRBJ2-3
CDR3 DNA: TGTGCCAGCAGTCAGGACCTAGGGGGGCCAGATACGCAGTATTTT
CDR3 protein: CASSQDLGGPDTQYF

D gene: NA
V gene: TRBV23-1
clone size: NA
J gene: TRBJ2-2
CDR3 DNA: TGCGCCAGCAGTTTTGATATTTCGAACACCGGGGAGCTGTTTTTT
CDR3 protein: CASSFDISNTGELFF

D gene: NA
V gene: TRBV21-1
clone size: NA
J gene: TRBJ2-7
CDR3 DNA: TGTGCCAGCACTTCACAGGGGGCTCCCTACGAGCAGTACTTC
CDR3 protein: CASTSQGAPYEQYF

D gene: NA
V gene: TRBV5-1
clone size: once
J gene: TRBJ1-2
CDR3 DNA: TGCGCCAGCAGCTCTTTGGACCGGGCTGGCTACACCTTC
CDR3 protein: CASSSLDRAGYTF

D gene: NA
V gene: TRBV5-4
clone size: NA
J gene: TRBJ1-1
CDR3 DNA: TGTGCCAGCAGCTTCGCCGGGATTAACACTGAAGCTTTCTTT
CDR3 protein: CASSFAGINTEAFF

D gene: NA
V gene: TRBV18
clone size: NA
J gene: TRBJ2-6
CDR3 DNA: TGTGCCAGCTCATCCACGCACTCTGGGGCCAACGTCCTGACTTTC
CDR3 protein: CASSSTHSGANVLTF

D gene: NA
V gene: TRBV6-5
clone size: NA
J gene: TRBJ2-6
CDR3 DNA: TGTGCCAGCAGGTACCCCGGTGGGGCCAACGTCCTGACTTTC
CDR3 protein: CASRYPGGANVLTF

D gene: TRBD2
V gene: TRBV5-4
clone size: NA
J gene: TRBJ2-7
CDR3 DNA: TGTGCCAGCAGCTTGTCGGCGGGAGGCTACGAGCAGTACTTC
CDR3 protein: CASSLSAGGYEQYF

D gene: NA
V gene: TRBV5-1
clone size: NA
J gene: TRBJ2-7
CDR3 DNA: TGCGCCAGCAGCTTGGAAGGCAGGGAAGTAAGGGAGCAGTACTTC
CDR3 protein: CASSLEGREVREQYF

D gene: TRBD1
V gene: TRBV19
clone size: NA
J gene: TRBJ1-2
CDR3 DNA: TGTGCCAGTAGTCCACCGGGACAGGGCGCTGGCTACACCTTC
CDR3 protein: CASSPPGQGAGYTF

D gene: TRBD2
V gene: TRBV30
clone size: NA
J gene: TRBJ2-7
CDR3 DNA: TGTGCCTGCCATAGCGGGACCTACGAGCAGTACTTC
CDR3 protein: CACHSGTYEQYF

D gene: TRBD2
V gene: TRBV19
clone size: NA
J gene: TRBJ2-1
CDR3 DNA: TGTGCCAGTAGGACTAGCGGGAGTTCGTACAATGAGCAGTTCTTC
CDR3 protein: CASRTSGSSYNEQFF

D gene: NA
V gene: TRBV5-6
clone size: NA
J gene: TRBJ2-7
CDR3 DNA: TGTGCCAGCAGCTTTCGAGGAAGAGGCACCTACGAGCAGTACTTC
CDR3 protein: CASSFRGRGTYEQYF

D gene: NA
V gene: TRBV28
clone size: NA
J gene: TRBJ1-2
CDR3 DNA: TGTGCCAGCACCGTCGACAGTGACTATGGCTACACCTTC
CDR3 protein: CASTVDSDYGYTF

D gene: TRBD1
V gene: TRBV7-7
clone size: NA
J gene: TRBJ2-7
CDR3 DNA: TGTGCTAGCAGCTATCGACAGGGATCTTCCTACGAGCAGTACTTC
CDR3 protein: CASSYRQGSSYEQYF

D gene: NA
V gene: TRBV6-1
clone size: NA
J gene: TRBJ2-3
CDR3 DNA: TGTGCCAGCAGTGAATATGTGGGGGATACGCAGTATTTT
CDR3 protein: CASSEYVGDTQYF

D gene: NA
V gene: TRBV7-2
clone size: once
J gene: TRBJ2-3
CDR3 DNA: TGTGCCAGCAGCTTAGTGGCAGGAGATACAGATACGCAGTATTTT
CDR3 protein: CASSLVAGDTDTQYF

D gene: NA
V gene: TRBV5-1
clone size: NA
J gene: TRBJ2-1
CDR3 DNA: TGCGCCAGCAGCTTCGGTCGTAGCAGCTCCTACAATGAGCAGTTCTTC
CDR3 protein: CASSFGRSSSYNEQFF

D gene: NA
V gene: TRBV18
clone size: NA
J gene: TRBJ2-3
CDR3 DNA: TGTGCCAGCTCACCCCGGTTATTGGATACGCAGTATTTT
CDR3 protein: CASSPRLLDTQYF

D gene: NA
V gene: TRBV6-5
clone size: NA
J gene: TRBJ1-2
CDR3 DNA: TGTGCCAGCAGTTACTCGATGGGAGGGAATGGCTACACCTTC
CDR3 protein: CASSYSMGGNGYTF

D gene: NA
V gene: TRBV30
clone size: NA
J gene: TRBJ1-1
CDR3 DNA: TGTGCCTGGACTGCGGGACACCGAAACACTGAAGCTTTCTTT
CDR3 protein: CAWTAGHRNTEAFF

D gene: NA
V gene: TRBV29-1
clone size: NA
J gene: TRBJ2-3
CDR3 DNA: TGCAGCGTTGACACGGGGTCAGATACGCAGTATTTT
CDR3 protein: CSVDTGSDTQYF

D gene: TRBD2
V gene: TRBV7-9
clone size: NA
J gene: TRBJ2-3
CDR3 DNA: TGTGCCAGCAGCGATACTAGCGCTCGGGGAGATACGCAGTATTTT
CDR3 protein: CASSDTSARGDTQYF

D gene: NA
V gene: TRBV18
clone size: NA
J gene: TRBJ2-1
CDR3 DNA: TGTGCCAGCGCAATATCCGGTTCCTACAATGAGCAGTTCTTC
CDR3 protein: CASAISGSYNEQFF

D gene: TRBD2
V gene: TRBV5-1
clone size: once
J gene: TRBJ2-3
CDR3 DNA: TGCGCCAGCAGCCTCAGGACTAGCCGAAGCACAGATACGCAGTATTTT
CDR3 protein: CASSLRTSRSTDTQYF

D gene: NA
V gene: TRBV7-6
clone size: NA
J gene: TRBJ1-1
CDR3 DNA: TGTGCCAGCAGCTTAGATCCAGGCGGGATATTGAACACTGAAGCTTTCTTT
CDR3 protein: CASSLDPGGILNTEAFF

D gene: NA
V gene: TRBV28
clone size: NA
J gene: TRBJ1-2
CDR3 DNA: TGTGCCAGCAGCTCTAACTATGGCTACACCTTC
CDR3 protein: CASSSNYGYTF

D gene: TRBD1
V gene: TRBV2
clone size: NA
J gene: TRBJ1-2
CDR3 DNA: TGTGCCAGCAGTGCAGGACAGGGAAGAGTCTATGGCTACACCTTC
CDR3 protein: CASSAGQGRVYGYTF

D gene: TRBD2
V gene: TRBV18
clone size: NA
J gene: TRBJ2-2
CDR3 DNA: TGTGCCAGCTCACCGACCGGGACTAGCGGGGGGAACACCGGGGAGCTGTTTTTT
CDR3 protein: CASSPTGTSGGNTGELFF

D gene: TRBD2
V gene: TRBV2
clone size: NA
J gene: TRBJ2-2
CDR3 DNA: TGTGCCAGTTCACTAGCGGGAGGGCGCGGCGGGGAGCTGTTTTTT
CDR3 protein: CASSLAGGRGGELFF

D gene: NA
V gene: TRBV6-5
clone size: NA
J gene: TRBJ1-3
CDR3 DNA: TGTGCCAGCCAGGACAGAACCTCTGGAAACACCATATATTTT
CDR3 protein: CASQDRTSGNTIYF

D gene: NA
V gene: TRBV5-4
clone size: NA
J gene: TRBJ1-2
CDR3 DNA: TGTGCCAGCAGCCCGGTTGCCCCGGATGGCTACACCTTC
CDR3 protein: CASSPVAPDGYTF

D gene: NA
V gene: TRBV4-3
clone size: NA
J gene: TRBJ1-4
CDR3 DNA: TGCGCCAGCAGCCAAGAGACCGGGGGGCACCTTGAAAAACTGTTTTTT
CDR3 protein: CASSQETGGHLEKLFF

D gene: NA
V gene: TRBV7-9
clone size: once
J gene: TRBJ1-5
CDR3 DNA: TGTGCCAGCAGCTTAGGGGGAGGTAATAGCAATCAGCCCCAGCATTTT
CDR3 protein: CASSLGGGNSNQPQHF

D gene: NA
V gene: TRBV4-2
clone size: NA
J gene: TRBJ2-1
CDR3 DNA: TGTGCCAGCAGCCAAGACACGGGGGAGCAGTTCTTC
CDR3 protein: CASSQDTGEQFF

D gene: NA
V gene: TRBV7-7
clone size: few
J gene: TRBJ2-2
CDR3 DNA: TGTGCCAGCAGCTTAGAAGCGAACACCGGGGAGCTGTTTTTT
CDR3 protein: CASSLEANTGELFF

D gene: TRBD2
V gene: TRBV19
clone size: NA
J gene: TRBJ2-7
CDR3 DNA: TGTGCCAGTAGTGAGACCGGGACTAGCGTGATCTACGAGCAGTACTTC
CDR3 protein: CASSETGTSVIYEQYF

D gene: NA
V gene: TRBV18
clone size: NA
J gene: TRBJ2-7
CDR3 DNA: TGTGCCAGCTCACCACCCTCTGGCTCCTACGAGCAGTACTTC
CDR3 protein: CASSPPSGSYEQYF

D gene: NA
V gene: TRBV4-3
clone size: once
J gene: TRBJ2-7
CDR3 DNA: TGCGCCAGCAGTCGTGTGGACGAGCAGTACTTC
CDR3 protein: CASSRVDEQYF

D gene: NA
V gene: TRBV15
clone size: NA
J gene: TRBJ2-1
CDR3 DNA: TGTGCCACCAGCAGGCAGCTGGGGCGGGAGCAGTTCTTC
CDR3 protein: CATSRQLGREQFF

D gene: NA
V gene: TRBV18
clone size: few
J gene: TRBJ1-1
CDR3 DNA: TGTGCCAGCTCACCACGGCAGGGTACCACTGAAGCTTTCTTT
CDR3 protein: CASSPRQGTTEAFF

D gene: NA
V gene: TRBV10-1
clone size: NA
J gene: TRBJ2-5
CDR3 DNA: TGCGCCAGCAGTGACCTTAGCGGAAACCAAGAGACCCAGTACTTC
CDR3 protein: CASSDLSGNQETQYF

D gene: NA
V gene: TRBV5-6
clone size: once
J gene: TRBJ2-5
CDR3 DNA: TGTGCCAGCAGCCGGGCTACGCAAGAGACCCAGTACTTC
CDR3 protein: CASSRATQETQYF

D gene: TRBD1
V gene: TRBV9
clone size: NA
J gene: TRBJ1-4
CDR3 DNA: TGTGCCAGCAGCGTAGGACAGGGAGAAAAACTGTTTTTT
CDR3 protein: CASSVGQGEKLFF

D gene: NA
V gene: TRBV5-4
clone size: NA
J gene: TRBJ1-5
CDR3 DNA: TGTGCCAGCAGCCACGGACCACAGGGTAGCAATCAGCCCCAGCATTTT
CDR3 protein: CASSHGPQGSNQPQHF

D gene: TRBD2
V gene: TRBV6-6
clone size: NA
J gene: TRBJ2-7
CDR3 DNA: TGTGCCAGCAGTTACCGCGGGACTAGGGGGGCCAGGCAGTACTTC
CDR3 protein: CASSYRGTRGARQYF

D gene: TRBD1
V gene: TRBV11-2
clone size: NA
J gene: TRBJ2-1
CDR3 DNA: TGTGCCAGCAGCTTAGGGACCGGACAGGGGTTGAATGAGCAGTTCTTC
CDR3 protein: CASSLGTGQGLNEQFF

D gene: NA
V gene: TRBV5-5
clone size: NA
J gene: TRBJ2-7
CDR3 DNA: TGTGCCAGCAGCTTGAGGGGGTACGAGCAGTACTTC
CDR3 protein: CASSLRGYEQYF

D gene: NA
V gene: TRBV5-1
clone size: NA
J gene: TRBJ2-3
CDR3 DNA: TGCGCCAGCAGGTTAGGGGGGTCAGATACGCAGTATTTT
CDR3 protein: CASRLGGSDTQYF

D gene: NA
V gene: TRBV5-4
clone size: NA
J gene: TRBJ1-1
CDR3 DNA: TGTGCCAGCTCCCGGGACTGGGGGACTGAAGCTTTCTTT
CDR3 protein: CASSRDWGTEAFF